The entry below gives a single T cell receptor beta chain sequence along with its context. The V gene's germline CDR1 is SGHKS and CDR2 YYEKEE (reference sequence). This CDR3 is 14 amino acids long. V was trimmed by 0 bases and J by 8 bases, leaving 15 bases between them. This specimen comes from a study of blood T cell repertoires in COVID-19. This table comes from immunoSEQ multiplex PCR, and its TCRdb copy is limited to in-frame clones, with some not included. The sample contains about 380,000 clones, approximately 77% of which appear only once. Sequencing input: peripheral blood. The TCR originated in a human donor with acute or convalescent COVID-19. The donor label of this sample is uncertain. This chain joins TRBV5-5 and TRBJ2-7; maybe TRBD1 (5 bases). As DNA, the CDR3 is TGTGCCAGCAGCTTGGAAGGGGCCTCCGGTAAGCAGTACTTC. Translation: CASSLEGASGKQYF.